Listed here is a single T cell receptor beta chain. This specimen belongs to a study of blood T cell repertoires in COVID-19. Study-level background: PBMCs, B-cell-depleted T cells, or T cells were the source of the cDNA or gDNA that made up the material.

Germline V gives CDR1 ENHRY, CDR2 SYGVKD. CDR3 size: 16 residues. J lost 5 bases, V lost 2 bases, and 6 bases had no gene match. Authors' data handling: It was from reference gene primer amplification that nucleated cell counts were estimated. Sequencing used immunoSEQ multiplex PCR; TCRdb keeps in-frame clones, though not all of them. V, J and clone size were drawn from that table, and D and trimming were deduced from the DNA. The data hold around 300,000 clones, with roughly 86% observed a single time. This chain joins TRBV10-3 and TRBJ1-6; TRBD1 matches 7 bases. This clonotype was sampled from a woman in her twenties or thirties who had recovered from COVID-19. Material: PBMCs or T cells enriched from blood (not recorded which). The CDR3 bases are TGTGCCATCAGTGAGAGGGGGGACAGTAATAATTCACCCCTCCACTTT. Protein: CAISERGDSNNSPLHF.